A single sample gave rise to the 24 T cell receptor beta chains below, sequenced in a study of cytomegalovirus exposure and HLA in healthy donors. The PCR contained 60 Vbeta and 13 Jbeta primers. Generated by immunoSEQ multiplex PCR, the TCRdb table keeps only in-frame clones and is missing some. Here the sample spans about 250,000 clones, about 75% being singletons. Sequenced: PBMCs. These receptors originate from a female donor in good health and CMV-seronegative.

The chain is built from TRBV21-1 and TRBJ2-1; the DNA was not compared with TRBD1, the D call given in the table. TRBV21-1 has pseudogene status. CDR3 length: 21 amino acids. The CDR3 loop is CASSKGDKGKLGKSSYNEQFF. CDR3 bases: TGTGCCAGCAGCAAGGGGGACAAGGGGAAGTTAGGCAAGAGCTCCTACAATGAGCAGTTCTTC.

The chain joins TRBV2 to TRBJ2-4; D may be TRBD1 (6 bases). The CDR3 consists of 14 residues. V lost 5 bases and J lost 4, with 12 bases in between. Germline-derived CDR1 and CDR2 are SNHLY and FYNNEI. The CDR3 region has the DNA TGTGCCAGCAGTCCGACAGGAGGAAAAAACATTCAGTACTTC. It is translated as CASSPTGGKNIQYF.

This clone was observed a few times. This chain links TRBV19 with TRBJ2-1; the match to TRBD1 covers 7 bases. The CDR3 extends over 15 amino acids. V was pared by 3 bases and J by 4 bases, with 6 bases of the junction left unmatched. CDR1 and CDR2 (germline): LNHDA, SQIVND (reference sequence). In nucleotides, the CDR3 is TGTGCCAGTAGTATGGTAGCAGGGGGTTACAATGAGCAGTTCTTC. The encoded protein is CASSMVAGGYNEQFF.

This clone was counted between two and nine times. The chain combines TRBV6-1 with TRBJ2-1; D is unresolved. This CDR3 is 10 amino acids long. Germline V gene lookup returns CDR1 MNHNS and CDR2 SASEGT. V shed 10 bases and J shed 10 bases, with 11 bases lying between them. The CDR3 DNA is TGTGCCACCGCATGGGCAGAGCAGTTCTTC. Translation gives CATAWAEQFF.

This sequence joins TRBV6-1 and TRBJ2-7, with 8 positions matching TRBD1. The CDR3 is 15 residues long. Trimming took 5 bases from V and 1 from J; bases not matched to a gene: 7. Germline assignment: CDR1 MNHNS and CDR2 SASEGT. The CDR3: CASSFDRGISYEQYF. CDR3 DNA: TGTGCCAGCAGTTTCGACAGGGGTATTTCCTACGAGCAGTACTTC.

V is TRBV9 and J is TRBJ2-1; no clear D. The CDR3 runs 14 residues. Trimming left V 3 bases short and J 4 bases short, with 11 bases between. Per the germline V gene, CDR1 is SGDLS and CDR2 is YYNGEE. The CDR3 region is CASSGGSAYNEQFF. The CDR3 coding sequence is TGTGCCAGCAGCGGTGGTTCAGCGTACAATGAGCAGTTCTTC.

The rearrangement joins TRBV5-1 to TRBJ1-2; 7 bases are a match to TRBD1. The CDR3 has 13 amino acids. J lost 8 bases, V lost 3 bases, and 7 bases had no gene match. Germline CDR1 reads SGHRS; CDR2 reads YFSETQ. CDR3 region: CASSSGGLEGYTF. In nucleotides, the CDR3 is TGCGCCAGCAGCTCAGGGGGGCTAGAGGGCTACACCTTC. Combining the CDR3 with reference TRBV5-1 and TRBJ1-2 gives the whole variable domain KAGVTQTPRYLIKTRGQQVTLSCSPISGHRSVSWYQQTPGQGLQFLFEYFSETQRNKGNFPGRFSGRQFSNSRSEMNVSTLELGDSALYLCASSSGGLEGYTFGSGTRLTVV.

The V and J genes are TRBV19 and TRBJ2-2, with 8 bases fitting TRBD1. Germline-derived CDR1 and CDR2 are LNHDA and SQIVND (reference sequence). With V trimmed by 5 bases and J by 8 bases, 10 bases remained unmatched. The CDR3 is 15 amino acids. CDR3 in amino acids: CASSPLDRAGGELFF. The CDR3 nucleotides read TGTGCCAGTAGTCCTCTGGACAGGGCGGGAGGGGAGCTGTTTTTT.

This sequence joins TRBV29-1 and TRBJ2-1; the match to TRBD2 covers 12 bases. The CDR3 is made up of 13 amino acids. Germline values: CDR1 SQVTM, CDR2 ANQGSEA. V was clipped by 7 bases and J by 4 bases; unmatched bases: 2. The CDR3 spells CSAGLAGYNEQFF. CDR3 DNA sequence: TGCAGCGCGGGACTAGCGGGTTACAATGAGCAGTTCTTC.

This clone was counted between two and nine times. The chain is built from TRBV28 and TRBJ2-7, with 10 positions matching TRBD1. Germline V CDR1 and CDR2: MDHEN, SYDVKM. The CDR3 is 16 amino acids. V was pared by 4 bases and J by 3 bases, with 9 bases of the junction left unmatched. CDR3 DNA sequence: TGTGCCAGCAGTTCGACCGGGACAGGGGACTTCTACGAGCAGTACTTC. Residues: CASSSTGTGDFYEQYF.

V and J are TRBV7-6 and TRBJ1-1; TRBD1 might be the D (6 bases). This CDR3 has 15 amino acids. Trimming stripped 3 bases from V and 0 bases from J, with 11 bases between. Per the germline V gene, CDR1 is SGHVS and CDR2 is FNYEAQ. CDR3 in amino acids: CASSFDRPMNTEAFF. Here the CDR3 DNA reads TGTGCCAGCAGCTTCGACAGGCCGATGAACACTGAAGCTTTCTTT.

V gene TRBV7-9 combines with J gene TRBJ2-1, with 7 nucleotides matching TRBD2. The length of the CDR3 is 16 residues. The ends lost 5 bases at V and 0 bases at J; junction bases unmatched: 7. Germline V CDR1 and CDR2: SEHNR, FQNEAQ (reference sequence). The CDR3 here is CASSPGGGSSYNEQFF. The CDR3 nucleotides are TGTGCCAGCAGCCCCGGAGGCGGGAGCTCCTACAATGAGCAGTTCTTC.

CDR3 in amino acids: CASSLTGVSYNEQFF. The CDR3 DNA sequence: TGTGCCAGCAGCTTAACAGGGGTCTCCTACAATGAGCAGTTCTTC. The rearrangement uses TRBV7-9 and TRBJ2-1; 7 positions agree with TRBD1. Germline CDR1 reads SEHNR; CDR2 reads FQNEAQ (reference sequence). CDR3 length equals 15 residues. Trimming took 2 bases from V and 0 from J; bases not matched to a gene: 1.

The chain joins TRBV7-9 to TRBJ1-1; D unclear. There are 16 residues in the CDR3. V dropped 5 bases and J dropped 5 bases, with 21 bases sitting between them. Germline CDR1 and CDR2: SEHNR and FQNEAQ (reference sequence). In DNA, the CDR3 is TGTGCCAGCAGCCCCCCTCCGGAAAGCGGAGATACTGAAGCTTTCTTT. It encodes CASSPPPESGDTEAFF.

The genes are TRBV7-9 and TRBJ2-7, with D uncertain. Germline CDR1 SEHNR, CDR2 FQNEAQ (reference sequence). V lost 5 bases to trimming and J lost 1 base, with 9 bases between them. The length of the CDR3 is 13 residues. CDR3 protein: CASSPPGSYEQYF. The CDR3 DNA reads TGTGCCAGCAGCCCCCCAGGTTCCTACGAGCAGTACTTC.

The chain links TRBV28 to TRBJ1-1; possibly TRBD1 for D (5 bases). The germline V gene encodes CDR1 MDHEN and CDR2 SYDVKM. The V end lost 10 bases, the J end lost 11 bases, and 26 bases lay between the germline ends. The CDR3 is 14 amino acids. The CDR3 is CATEAPGSLPSAFF. CDR3 in DNA: TGTGCCACTGAAGCCCCAGGGTCCCTCCCTTCCGCTTTCTTT.

The gene calls are TRBV4-2 and TRBJ1-2; TRBD1 matches at 9 bases. With V trimmed by 1 base and J by 4 bases, 7 bases remained unmatched. Per the germline V gene, CDR1 is LGHNA and CDR2 is YNFKEQ. This CDR3 spans 16 amino acids. The CDR3 reads CASSQAIRTGVYGYTF. As DNA, the CDR3 is TGTGCCAGCAGCCAAGCTATCCGGACAGGGGTCTATGGCTACACCTTC.

Concerning this clone itself: A junction boundary mismatches the germline segment, possibly from a read error. The chain couples TRBV4-1 to TRBJ2-7; 7 bases are shared with TRBD2. In germline, CDR1 is MGHRA, CDR2 YSYEKL. The CDR3 loop spans 14 amino acids. The CDR3 spells CASSLERGTYERYF. DNA for the CDR3: TGCGCCAGCAGCCTGGAGCGGGGAACCTACGAGCGGTACTTC.

This chain links TRBV29-1 with TRBJ2-3; maybe TRBD1 (6 bases). Trimming took off 7 bases at V and 2 bases at J, with 16 bases between the two ends. The germline gives CDR1 SQVTM, CDR2 ANQGSEA. This CDR3 region has 14 residues. CDR3 coding DNA: TGCAGCGCGTTCACAGGGCACCCCACAGATACGCAGTATTTT. This gives the protein CSAFTGHPTDTQYF.

Here the CDR3 reads CASSVPSGDNEQFF. CDR3 DNA sequence: TGTGCCAGCAGTGTACCTAGCGGAGACAATGAGCAGTTCTTC. This chain links TRBV2 with TRBJ2-1, with 7 bases matching TRBD2. CDR1 is SNHLY and CDR2 is FYNNEI in the germline V gene. V lost 4 bases to trimming and J lost 5 bases; unmatched junction nucleotides: 5. The CDR3 runs 14 residues.

The chain carries TRBV11-3 and TRBJ2-1; 10 positions agree with TRBD1. The CDR3 extends over 14 amino acids. CDR1 SGHNT and CDR2 YENEEA come from the germline V gene. V lost 11 bases to trimming and J lost 6 bases; unmatched junction nucleotides: 10. The DNA of the CDR3 is TGTGCCTGCCGGGGGACAGGGGTTTTCAATGAGCAGTTCTTC. As protein: CACRGTGVFNEQFF.

The J gene is TRBJ1-2, the V gene TRBV28; D is ambiguous. V gave up 4 bases and J gave up 6 bases, with 12 bases separating them. This CDR3 is 13 amino acids long. Per the germline V gene, CDR1 is MDHEN and CDR2 is SYDVKM. CDR3 region: CASSSPTRDGYTF. CDR3 DNA sequence: TGTGCCAGCAGTTCGCCGACAAGAGATGGCTACACCTTC.

The genes are TRBV4-2 and TRBJ2-1, with 11 bases aligning to TRBD2. The V and J ends lost 0 bases and 6 bases, in that order; junction bases with no gene match: 13. The CDR3 spans 19 residues. Germline V lookup: CDR1 LGHNA, CDR2 YNFKEQ. The CDR3 here is CASSQDLGRLAGQSNEQFF. CDR3 in DNA: TGTGCCAGCAGCCAAGATCTGGGGAGACTAGCGGGGCAATCCAATGAGCAGTTCTTC.

The rearrangement links TRBV11-3 to TRBJ2-2; a weak D match, TRBD2 (6 bases). Germline V gene data show CDR1 as SGHNT and CDR2 as YENEEA. The CDR3 sequence is 14 residues long. The ends were cut back, 5 bases at V and 7 bases at J, with 14 bases in the middle. CDR3 sequence reads: CASSEGLLGGELFF. DNA for the CDR3: TGTGCCAGCAGCGAGGGACTCTTGGGCGGGGAGCTGTTTTTT.